This entry features one T cell receptor beta chain sequence. Its specificity is unknown. Germline V gives CDR1 DFQATT, CDR2 SNEGSKA (reference sequence). This CDR3 contains 16 residues. This sample stems from a study of T cells expressing NK-cell markers. Background on the study: CD3+CD56+NKG2C+, CD3+CD56+NKG2C- and CD3+CD56-NKG2C+ T cells, once sorted, supplied the TCR beta repertoires.

As the method of synthesis, 5'RACE template switching with UMIs yielded TCR beta cDNA. TCRdb reprocessed the 5' RACE reads; each CDR3 protein has one entry and no DNA is given. Its table lists around 180,000 distinct CDR3 sequences. General study results and limits: The CD3+CD56-NKG2C+ fraction of several donors was also led by these clonotypes.

The V call is TRBV20-1, the J call TRBJ2-2. This receptor was identified in a man aged 18 to 69 in good health. Input material: blood T cells: a sorted CD56 or NKG2C T cell subset, CD4+ or CD8+ T cells, or bulk PBMC T cells (not recorded which). CDR3 loop: CSARDLEKYHTGELFF.